Below, 25 T cell receptor beta chains from the same sample are listed, as sequenced in a study of cytomegalovirus exposure and HLA in healthy donors. In the PCR, 60 Vbeta and 13 Jbeta primers were used. The table came from immunoSEQ multiplex PCR; TCRdb's copy has only in-frame clones and leaves some out. The sample has about 130,000 clones; 73% are singletons. Sequenced: PBMCs. The receptors were gathered from a woman between 35 and 50 years old in good health and CMV-seropositive.

A few counts support this clone. The chain recombines TRBV7-2 with TRBJ1-1; possible D gene TRBD1, 6 bases. This CDR3 comprises 15 residues. The V gene's germline CDR1 is SGHTA and CDR2 FQGNSA. V shed 5 bases and J shed 8 bases, with 21 bases lying between them. DNA of the CDR3: TGTGCCAGCAGCCCGAGGGCCTTAAAGGGGGGGGAAGCTTTCTTT. Residues: CASSPRALKGGEAFF.

V usage is TRBV6-6 and J usage is TRBJ2-7; 7 bases agree with TRBD1. Germline V gene data show CDR1 as MNHNY and CDR2 as SVGAGI (reference sequence). This CDR3 contains 14 residues. Unmatched junction bases numbered 5, after V lost 6 bases and J lost 0 bases. CDR3 coding DNA: TGTGCCAGCAGGGGGGACAGCCTCTCCTACGAGCAGTACTTC. Amino acid sequence: CASRGDSLSYEQYF.

This rearrangement joins TRBV6-5 to TRBJ2-3; possibly TRBD2 for D (5 bases). V gave up 4 bases and J gave up 0 bases, with 11 bases separating them. Germline CDR1 reads MNHEY; CDR2 reads SVGAGI. This CDR3 contains 15 residues. CDR3 nucleotide sequence: TGTGCCAGCAGTTTTAATCTAGCTAGCACAGATACGCAGTATTTT. This translates into CASSFNLASTDTQYF.

The rearrangement joins TRBV11-3 to TRBJ2-5; 12 bases are shared with TRBD2. V dropped 5 bases and J dropped 4; count of bases not matched to a gene: 14. The CDR3 covers 18 residues. The germline CDR1 and CDR2 sequences are SGHNT and YENEEA. This chain's CDR3 is CASSGGTSGSPGRETQYF. For the CDR3, the DNA is TGTGCCAGCAGCGGCGGGACTAGCGGGTCCCCTGGGAGAGAGACCCAGTACTTC.

This clone turned up a few times. The V call is TRBV27, the J call TRBJ2-1, with 10 bases that match TRBD2. Germline CDR1 MNHEY, CDR2 SMNVEV (reference sequence). CDR3 length: 15 residues. V was pared by 3 bases and J by 9 bases, with 8 bases of the junction left unmatched. DNA for the CDR3: TGTGCCAGCAGTTTGGGCCTAGCGGGAGTAGTTGAGCAGTTCTTC. It codes for CASSLGLAGVVEQFF.

V gene TRBV7-8 combines with J gene TRBJ2-5; 8 bases align to TRBD1. The CDR3 runs to 14 residues. Per germline, CDR1 SGHVS and CDR2 FQNEAQ. Unmatched junction bases numbered 11, after V lost 7 bases and J lost 7 bases. The CDR3 spells CASIPSTGVVTQYF. The CDR3 DNA reads as TGTGCCAGCATCCCCTCGACAGGGGTGGTGACCCAGTACTTC.

The V gene is TRBV6-6, the J gene TRBJ2-4; TRBD2 agrees at 9 bases. Trimming at V came to 0 bases and at J to 1 base, leaving 1 base not matched to a gene. In germline, CDR1 is MNHNY, CDR2 SVGAGI (reference sequence). The CDR3 consists of 16 residues. CDR3 loop: CASSYSREGAKNIQYF. As DNA, the CDR3 is TGTGCCAGCAGTTACTCGCGGGAGGGGGCCAAAAACATTCAGTACTTC.

The chain recombines TRBV5-1 with TRBJ1-1, with D unresolved. Germline CDR1 SGHRS, CDR2 YFSETQ. Trimming removed 2 bases from V and 11 bases from J, with 16 bases in between. The CDR3 has 13 amino acids. As DNA, the CDR3 is TGCGCCAGCAGCTTCGTGGGAGCCGGAGTGGCTTTCTTT. Protein: CASSFVGAGVAFF.

The chain couples TRBV2 to TRBJ1-6; TRBD1 matches 7 bases. The V and J ends lost 9 bases and 7 bases, in that order; junction bases with no gene match: 6. The CDR3 loop spans 13 amino acids. In germline, CDR1 is SNHLY, CDR2 FYNNEI. This CDR3 is CASMGQWNSPLHF. In DNA, the CDR3 is TGTGCCAGTATGGGACAGTGGAATTCACCCCTCCACTTT.

This chain uses TRBV18 with TRBJ2-1, with 10 bases fitting TRBD2. The V gene end was trimmed by 5 bases and the J gene end by 0 bases; junction bases not matched to a gene: 10. The CDR3 spans 18 residues. Germline loops: CDR1 KGHSH, CDR2 LQKENI. The DNA for the CDR3 is TGTGCCAGCTCAAGAGCGGGAGGGCCTAACCTCTCCTACAATGAGCAGTTCTTC. Its translation: CASSRAGGPNLSYNEQFF.

The chain recombines TRBV4-3 with TRBJ1-1, with 9 nucleotides matching TRBD1. CDR1 and CDR2 from the germline V gene are LGHNA and YSLEER. The CDR3 consists of 14 residues. V shed 4 bases and J 8 bases; nucleotides not matched to a gene: 8. This CDR3 reads CASSRGSDRGEAFF. The CDR3 bases are TGCGCCAGCAGCCGCGGATCGGACAGGGGAGAAGCTTTCTTT.

The chain links TRBV6-4 to TRBJ2-1; 8 bases fit TRBD2. This CDR3 spans 16 amino acids. The V and J ends lost 0 bases and 6 bases, in that order; junction bases with no gene match: 7. Germline loops: CDR1 MRHNA, CDR2 SNTAGT. CDR3 nucleotides: TGTGCCAGCAGTGACTCTCCGGGGACTAGTAGCAATGAGCAGTTCTTC. As protein: CASSDSPGTSSNEQFF.

This clone has more than one count but fewer than ten. The chain has TRBV4-2 and TRBJ2-6; D possibly corresponds to TRBD1 (6 bases). V gave up 0 bases and J gave up 7 bases, with 16 bases separating them. From germline, CDR1 is LGHNA and CDR2 YNFKEQ. CDR3 length: 17 amino acids. CDR3 in amino acids: CASSQEAPGALANVLTF. CDR3 DNA sequence: TGTGCCAGCAGCCAAGAGGCCCCAGGGGCTCTCGCCAACGTCCTGACTTTC.

V and J are TRBV19 and TRBJ1-5; 9 bases are shared with TRBD1. J lost 5 bases, V lost 4 bases, and 3 bases had no gene match. The germline gives CDR1 LNHDA, CDR2 SQIVND (reference sequence). The CDR3 extends over 14 amino acids. CDR3 DNA: TGTGCCAGTAGTACCGGGACAGGGTATCAGCCCCAGCATTTT. As protein: CASSTGTGYQPQHF.

The J gene is TRBJ2-5, the V gene TRBV6-1; tentatively, D is TRBD1 (5 bases). This CDR3 region has 17 residues. V lost 0 bases and J 4 bases, leaving 18 bases between the germline ends. Germline V CDR1 and CDR2: MNHNS, SASEGT. CDR3 nucleotide sequence: TGTGCCAGCAGTGAAGCGGGGCCTTCCCGGCGTGGAGAGACCCAGTACTTC. It encodes CASSEAGPSRRGETQYF.

The chain recombines TRBV19 with TRBJ1-1; 7 bases are shared with TRBD1. V was clipped by 3 bases and J by 8 bases; unmatched bases: 9. This CDR3 contains 14 residues. Germline V lookup: CDR1 LNHDA, CDR2 SQIVND (reference sequence). DNA of the CDR3: TGTGCCAGTAGTATCAAGACAGGGCCTTCGGAAGCTTTCTTT. This encodes CASSIKTGPSEAFF.

As DNA, the CDR3 is TGTGCCAGCAGCGGGACAGGGAGCTCTGGAAACACCATATATTTT. Protein: CASSGTGSSGNTIYF. This rearrangement joins TRBV28 to TRBJ1-3; 9 bases fit TRBD1. The CDR3 has 15 residues. From germline, CDR1 is MDHEN and CDR2 SYDVKM. Germline trimming cut 6 bases from V and 0 bases from J; bases unmatched to any gene: 3.

The V and J genes are TRBV14 and TRBJ2-7; 11 nucleotides line up with TRBD2. The junction had 4 bases not matched to a gene; V was cut back by 2 bases and J by 4 bases. In germline, CDR1 is SGHDN, CDR2 FVKESK. There are 15 residues in the CDR3. CDR3 bases: TGTGCCAGCAGCCAAAGACTAGCGGGACAATACGAGCAGTACTTC. This encodes CASSQRLAGQYEQYF. Full variable domain (remainder filled in from reference TRBV14 and TRBJ2-7): EAGVTQFPSHSVIEKGQTVTLRCDPISGHDNLYWYRRVMGKEIKFLLHFVKESKQDESGMPNNRFLAERTGGTYSTLKVQPAELEDSGVYFCASSQRLAGQYEQYFGPGTRLTVT.

This clone occurred a few times. The chain is built from TRBV21-1 and TRBJ1-1; the table gives TRBD1 as D, unverified against the DNA. TRBV21-1 is recorded as a pseudogene. The CDR3 spans 15 residues. CDR3 amino acids: CASTPDRGINTEAFF. In nucleotides, the CDR3 is TGTGCCAGCACCCCGGACAGGGGGATCAACACTGAAGCTTTCTTT.

The V gene is TRBV7-3, the J gene TRBJ2-7; 8 bases are shared with TRBD2. CDR1 SGHTA and CDR2 FQGTGA come from the germline V gene. The junction had 13 bases not matched to a gene; V was cut back by 6 bases and J by 6 bases. This CDR3 has 15 amino acids. As DNA, the CDR3 is TGTGCCAGCAGTCCAACTAGCGGAGGAGCCTCCGAGCAGTACTTC. Its protein product is CASSPTSGGASEQYF.

This chain uses TRBV4-3 with TRBJ1-2; TRBD1 matches at 9 bases. The CDR3 spans 16 residues. CDR1 and CDR2 (germline): LGHNA, YSLEER. Trimming at V came to 3 bases and at J to 5 bases, leaving 10 bases not matched to a gene. The CDR3 nucleotides read TGCGCCAGCAGCCAGGCCGGGACAGGGATTAGGTATGGCTACACCTTC. It specifies CASSQAGTGIRYGYTF.

The chain carries TRBV7-9 and TRBJ2-3; 7 nucleotides line up with TRBD1. The germline CDR1 and CDR2 sequences are SEHNR and FQNEAQ (reference sequence). CDR3 length: 17 residues. Losses at the gene ends were 6 bases for V and 2 bases for J; bases not matched to a gene: 14. DNA of the CDR3: TGTGCCAGCAGTCGACTTCGCTCAGGGGGAAACACAGATACGCAGTATTTT. Residues: CASSRLRSGGNTDTQYF.

The table lists this clone with a count of one. This chain connects TRBV28 to TRBJ2-5; 9 nucleotides agree with TRBD2. J gave up 2 bases and V 6 bases, and 1 base lay outside the gene matches. The CDR3 is made up of 13 amino acids. Germline V gene sequence: CDR1 MDHEN, CDR2 SYDVKM. Written as DNA, the CDR3 is TGTGCCAGCAGGGCGGGAGGGCAAGAGACCCAGTACTTC. Translated: CASRAGGQETQYF.

This chain connects TRBV29-1 to TRBJ2-5; TRBD2 aligns across 8 bases. The CDR3 is made up of 14 amino acids. V dropped 7 bases and J dropped 5; count of bases not matched to a gene: 12. In germline, CDR1 is SQVTM, CDR2 ANQGSEA. CDR3 loop: CSAAGGGFLETQYF. CDR3 DNA: TGCAGCGCCGCCGGGGGGGGCTTTTTGGAGACCCAGTACTTC.

The V gene is TRBV13, the J gene TRBJ1-2; 7 bases map to TRBD1. Germline V gene data show CDR1 as PRHDT and CDR2 as FYEKMQ (reference sequence). The ends lost 1 base at V and 2 bases at J; junction bases unmatched: 10. The CDR3 sequence is 17 residues long. CDR3 sequence reads: CASSLVGSGGVNYGYTF. CDR3 DNA sequence: TGTGCCAGCAGCTTAGTTGGGTCAGGGGGAGTGAACTATGGCTACACCTTC. Full variable domain (remainder filled in from reference TRBV13 and TRBJ1-2): AAGVIQSPRHLIKEKRETATLKCYPIPRHDTVYWYQQGPGQDPQFLISFYEKMQSDKGSIPDRFSAQQFSDYHSELNMSSLELGDSALYFCASSLVGSGGVNYGYTFGSGTRLTVV.